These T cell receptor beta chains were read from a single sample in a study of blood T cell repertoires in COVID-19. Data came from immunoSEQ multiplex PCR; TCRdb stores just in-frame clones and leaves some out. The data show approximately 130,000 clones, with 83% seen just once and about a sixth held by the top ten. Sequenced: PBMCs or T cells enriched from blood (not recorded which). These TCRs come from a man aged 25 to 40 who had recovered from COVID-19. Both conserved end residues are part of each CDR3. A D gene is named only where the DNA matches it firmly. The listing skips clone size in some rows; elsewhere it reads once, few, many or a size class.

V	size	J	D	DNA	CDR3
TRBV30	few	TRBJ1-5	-	TGTGCCTGGAGTCCCTTACAGGGAAATCAGCCCCAGCATTTT	CAWSPLQGNQPQHF
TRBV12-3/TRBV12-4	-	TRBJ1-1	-	TGTGCCAGCAGTGGGGGGACTGAAGCTTTCTTT	CASSGGTEAFF
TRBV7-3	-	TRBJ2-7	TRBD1	TGTGCCAGCAGCGCCTCAGGGGGACACGAGCAGTACTTC	CASSASGGHEQYF
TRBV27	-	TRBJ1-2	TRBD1	TGTGCCAGCAGTTTACGTGCGGACAGGGGGAGTCTCTATGGCTACACCTTC	CASSLRADRGSLYGYTF
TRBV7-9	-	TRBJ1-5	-	TGTGCCAGCAGCTTAGAATACAATCAGCCCCAGCATTTT	CASSLEYNQPQHF
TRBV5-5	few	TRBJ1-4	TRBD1	TGTGCCAGCAGCAGTGGGACAGCCCGAAATGAAAAACTGTTTTTT	CASSSGTARNEKLFF
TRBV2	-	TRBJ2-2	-	TGTGCCAGCAGTGGCGGGGGCAGCACCGGGGAGCTGTTTTTT	CASSGGGSTGELFF
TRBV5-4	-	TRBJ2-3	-	TGTGCCAGCAGCCGGGACTTAGCCCGCGCGGATACGCAGTATTTT	CASSRDLARADTQYF
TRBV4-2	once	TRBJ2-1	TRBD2	TGTGCCAGCAGCCAAGTGGGGTCGGGAGGAACAATTGATTACAATGAGCAGTTCTTC	CASSQVGSGGTIDYNEQFF
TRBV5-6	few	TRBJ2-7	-	TGTGCCAGCAGCTCGAACGAGGTATCCGAGCAGTACTTC	CASSSNEVSEQYF
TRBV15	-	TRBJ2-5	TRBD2	TGTGCCACCAGCAGAGTTCAAGGGCGGGGGCAAGAGACCCAGTACTTC	CATSRVQGRGQETQYF
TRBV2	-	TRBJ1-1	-	TGTGCCAGCGTTAAAGGGGAAGGGTCTGAAGCTTTCTTT	CASVKGEGSEAFF
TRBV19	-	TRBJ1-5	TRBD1	TGTGCCAGTAGCCGGGACAGAGGTAATCAGCCCCAGCATTTT	CASSRDRGNQPQHF
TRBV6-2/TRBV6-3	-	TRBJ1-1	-	TGTGCCAGCAGTTACGGCAGATTGAACACTGAAGCTTTCTTT	CASSYGRLNTEAFF